This is a list of T cell receptor beta chains from one sample in a study of blood T cell repertoires in COVID-19. TCRdb keeps only in-frame clones here, not all; method: immunoSEQ multiplex PCR. The sample lists about 240,000 clones; approximately 85% were seen once. The specimen was peripheral blood. Receptors originate from a man older than 75 with acute or convalescent COVID-19. The CDR3 runs from the conserved cysteine through the conserved F or W. A D gene is named only where the DNA matches it firmly. Part of the rows lack a size; the others show once, few, many or a class for expanded clones.

TRBD1 TRBJ1-2 TRBV6-5 few CASRGQGAGNYGYTF TGTGCCAGCAGGGGACAGGGGGCGGGCAACTATGGCTACACCTTC
. TRBJ2-1 TRBV6-2/TRBV6-3 once CASSKGDGLYNEQFF TGTGCCAGCAGTAAGGGGGACGGCCTTTACAATGAGCAGTTCTTC
. TRBJ1-1 TRBV6-5 . CASSLPGGHTEAFF TGTGCCAGCAGTTTGCCGGGAGGGCACACTGAAGCTTTCTTT
. TRBJ2-3 TRBV29-1 once CSGIRVPSTDTQYF TGCAGCGGGATCCGGGTCCCTAGCACAGATACGCAGTATTTT
TRBD1 TRBJ1-2 TRBV18 . CASSRDQGDYGYTF TGTGCCAGCTCACGGGACCAGGGGGACTATGGCTACACCTTC
. TRBJ1-3 TRBV6-5 few CASTFGGAGNTIYF TGTGCCAGCACCTTCGGGGGAGCAGGAAACACCATATATTTT
. TRBJ1-1 TRBV6-5 . CASSSAGNTEAFF TGTGCCAGCAGTTCCGCAGGGAACACTGAAGCTTTCTTT
TRBD1 TRBJ2-7 TRBV20-1 . CSAGTGSEQYF TGCAGTGCTGGGACAGGGAGCGAGCAGTACTTC
TRBD1 TRBJ1-4 TRBV28 . CASQQGASEKLFF TGTGCCAGCCAACAGGGGGCAAGTGAAAAACTGTTTTTT
TRBD1 TRBJ1-2 TRBV20-1 . CSAGTGRGYTF TGCAGTGCCGGGACAGGGAGGGGCTACACCTTC
. TRBJ1-5 TRBV6-1 . CASSGAAPYSNQPQHF TGTGCCAGCAGTGGGGCAGCACCATATAGCAATCAGCCCCAGCATTTT
TRBD1 TRBJ1-1 TRBV5-1 . CASSLVGTGTEAFF TGCGCCAGCAGCTTGGTCGGGACAGGGACTGAAGCTTTCTTT
. TRBJ1-2 TRBV28 . CASSVAGNPIGDGYTF TGTGCCAGCAGTGTTGCAGGGAACCCAATAGGGGATGGCTACACCTTC
. TRBJ1-3 TRBV28 . CASSFPGLAPSGNTIYF TGTGCCAGCAGTTTCCCAGGGTTGGCTCCTTCTGGAAACACCATATATTTT
TRBD2 TRBJ2-7 TRBV15 . CATSSRGTSGRFISYEQYF TGTGCCACCAGCAGCCGAGGGACTAGCGGGAGGTTTATCTCCTACGAGCAGTACTTC
. TRBJ2-7 TRBV5-1 . CASSRPQGDEQYF TGCGCCAGCAGCCGACCCCAAGGGGACGAGCAGTACTTC
. TRBJ1-3 TRBV11-2 . CASSLDGGFGNTIYF TGTGCCAGCAGCTTAGATGGGGGCTTTGGAAACACCATATATTTT
. TRBJ2-1 TRBV3-1/TRBV3-2 once CASSQGLPLSSYNEQFF TGTGCCAGCAGCCAAGGTCTGCCTCTGAGCTCCTACAATGAGCAGTTCTTC
TRBD1 TRBJ1-2 TRBV6-5 . CASSRGQGKDGYTF TGTGCCAGCAGTCGCGGACAGGGAAAGGATGGCTACACCTTC
TRBD2 TRBJ2-5 TRBV19 . CATVPRGAGGRETQYF TGTGCCACCGTCCCTCGTGGGGCGGGAGGAAGAGAGACCCAGTACTTC
TRBD1 TRBJ1-6 TRBV6-9 . CASSSDRGQYSPLHF TGTGCCAGCAGTTCGGACAGGGGGCAGTATTCACCCCTCCACTTT
. TRBJ1-6 TRBV27 . CASSFWSHLISPLHF TGTGCCAGCAGTTTCTGGAGCCACCTTATATCACCCCTCCACTTT
TRBD2 TRBJ2-4 TRBV7-2 . CASSAGSGGNIQYF TGTGCCAGCAGCGCTGGTTCGGGGGGAAACATTCAGTACTTC
TRBD2 TRBJ2-1 TRBV11-3 . CASSLGTRGYNEQFF TGTGCCAGCAGCTTGGGTACGCGGGGGTACAATGAGCAGTTCTTC
. TRBJ2-4 TRBV4-2 . CASSQEGGGLYKNIQYF TGTGCCAGCAGCCAAGAAGGCGGGGGCCTTTACAAAAACATTCAGTACTTC
. TRBJ1-1 TRBV2 . CASSRQLMNTEAFF TGTGCCAGCAGTAGACAGCTCATGAACACTGAAGCTTTCTTT
TRBD1 TRBJ1-1 TRBV5-4 . CASSLRDRGATEAFF TGTGCCAGCAGCCTCAGGGACAGGGGAGCCACTGAAGCTTTCTTT
TRBD1 TRBJ1-4 TRBV10-3 once CATVPGQGADEKLFF TGTGCCACAGTCCCGGGACAGGGCGCAGATGAAAAACTGTTTTTT
TRBD1 TRBJ2-7 TRBV7-8 . CASSLPGQGAQEQYF TGTGCCAGCAGCTTACCGGGACAGGGGGCGCAGGAGCAGTACTTC
. TRBJ1-2 TRBV29-1 . CSVRIGGGHGYTF TGCAGCGTTCGCATCGGGGGGGGGCATGGCTACACCTTC
. TRBJ2-5 TRBV18 . CASSPIQNQETQYF TGTGCCAGCTCACCGATCCAGAACCAAGAGACCCAGTACTTC
TRBD1 TRBJ2-1 TRBV4-2 . CASSPYTGQGASEQFF TGTGCCAGCAGCCCGTACACCGGACAGGGGGCGAGTGAGCAGTTCTTC
TRBD1 TRBJ1-1 TRBV9 once CASSPGQGHTEAFF TGTGCCAGCAGCCCCGGACAGGGGCACACTGAAGCTTTCTTT
. TRBJ1-2 TRBV18 few CASSPTAGTLDGYTF TGTGCCAGCTCTCCTACCGCCGGGACACTCGATGGCTACACCTTC
. TRBJ2-2 TRBV7-9 . CASSLQRQNTGELFF TGTGCCAGCAGCCTACAACGACAGAACACCGGGGAGCTGTTTTTT
. TRBJ2-5 TRBV7-2 . CASSLSSGAQETQYF TGTGCCAGCAGCTTATCGTCTGGGGCGCAAGAGACCCAGTACTTC
. TRBJ2-7 TRBV15 . CATSSQYEQYF TGTGCCACCAGCAGCCAGTACGAGCAGTACTTC
. TRBJ1-2 TRBV28 few CAFYSTNYGYTF TGTGCCTTTTATAGTACTAACTATGGCTACACCTTC
. TRBJ1-3 TRBV6-5 . CASSYSSQGSGNTIYF TGTGCCAGCAGTTACTCGAGCCAGGGCTCTGGAAACACCATATATTTT
TRBD1 TRBJ1-5 TRBV7-9 . CASSLGTGGVGSNQPQHF TGTGCCAGCAGCTTAGGGACAGGGGGCGTTGGGAGCAATCAGCCCCAGCATTTT
. TRBJ1-4 TRBV28 . CASTSGYPTNEKLFF TGTGCCAGCACCTCAGGTTACCCAACTAATGAAAAACTGTTTTTT
TRBD1 TRBJ1-2 TRBV2 . CASGWTGGIRGYTF TGTGCCAGCGGGTGGACAGGGGGCATTCGTGGCTACACCTTC
TRBD2 TRBJ2-3 TRBV9 once CASSVLAGSSTDTQYF TGTGCCAGCAGCGTTCTAGCGGGGAGTAGCACAGATACGCAGTATTTT
. TRBJ1-2 TRBV28 . CASNFVGGPFYTF TGTGCCAGCAACTTCGTCGGGGGGCCTTTCTACACCTTC
TRBD1 TRBJ1-4 TRBV4-1 . CASGKGQGYDGEKLFF TGCGCCAGCGGAAAGGGACAGGGGTATGACGGTGAAAAACTGTTTTTT
TRBD2 TRBJ2-1 TRBV5-1 . CASSLVSGRPVSEQFF TGCGCCAGCAGCTTGGTCAGCGGGAGGCCGGTAAGTGAGCAGTTCTTC
. TRBJ2-1 TRBV6-2/TRBV6-3 . CASSYSIDTSSYNEQFF TGTGCCAGCAGTTACTCGATCGACACGAGCTCCTACAATGAGCAGTTCTTC
. TRBJ1-6 TRBV5-4 once CASSLQGRRDSPLHF TGTGCCAGCAGCTTGCAGGGAAGGCGCGATTCACCCCTCCACTTT
TRBD1 TRBJ1-5 TRBV27 . CASSSQGANQPQHF TGTGCCAGCAGTTCACAGGGGGCTAATCAGCCCCAGCATTTT
TRBD2 TRBJ2-7 TRBV9 . CASSVAGTSEHEQYF TGTGCCAGCAGCGTAGCGGGGACTAGCGAACACGAGCAGTACTTC
TRBD1 TRBJ1-6 TRBV16 . CASSNLDRGFNSPLHF TGTGCCAGCAGCAACCTGGACAGGGGGTTTAATTCACCCCTCCACTTT
TRBD2 TRBJ2-3 TRBV27 few CASKVGGADTQYF TGTGCCAGCAAAGTCGGGGGGGCAGATACGCAGTATTTT
TRBD2 TRBJ2-1 TRBV15 . CATSREGSGVNEQFF TGTGCCACCAGCAGAGAAGGTAGCGGGGTTAATGAGCAGTTCTTC
TRBD1 TRBJ1-2 TRBV10-3 . CAINREGAYGYTF TGTGCCATAAATCGGGAGGGGGCCTATGGCTACACCTTC